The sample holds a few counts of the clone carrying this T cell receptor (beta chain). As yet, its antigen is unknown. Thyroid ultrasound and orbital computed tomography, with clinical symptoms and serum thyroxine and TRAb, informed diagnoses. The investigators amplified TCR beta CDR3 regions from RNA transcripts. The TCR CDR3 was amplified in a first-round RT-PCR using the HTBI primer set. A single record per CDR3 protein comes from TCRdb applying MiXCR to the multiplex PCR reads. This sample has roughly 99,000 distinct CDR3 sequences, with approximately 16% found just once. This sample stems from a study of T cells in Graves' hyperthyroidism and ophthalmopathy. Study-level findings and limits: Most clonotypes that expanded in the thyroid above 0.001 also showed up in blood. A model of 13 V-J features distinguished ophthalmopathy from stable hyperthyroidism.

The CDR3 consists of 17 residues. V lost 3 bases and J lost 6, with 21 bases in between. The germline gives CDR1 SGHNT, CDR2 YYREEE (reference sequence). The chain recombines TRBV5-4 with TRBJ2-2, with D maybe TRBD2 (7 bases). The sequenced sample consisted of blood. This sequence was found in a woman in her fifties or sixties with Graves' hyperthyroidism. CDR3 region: CASSSWSRGAKAGELFF. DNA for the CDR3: TGTGCCAGCAGCTCCTGGAGTCGGGGGGCTAAGGCCGGGGAGCTGTTTTTT. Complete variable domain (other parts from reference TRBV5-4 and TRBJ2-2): ETGVTQSPTHLIKTRGQQVTLRCSSQSGHNTVSWYQQALGQGPQFIFQYYREEENGRGNFPPRFSGLQFPNYSSELNVNALELDDSALYLCASSSWSRGAKAGELFFGEGSRLTVL.